This T cell receptor beta chain derives from a study of regulatory T cells in long-lasting Graves disease. Time point indicated: newly diagnosed GD, antithyroid drugs for less than 3 months. PBMC RNA served as the TCR library source. The CDR3 consists of 13 residues. Losses at the gene ends were 4 bases for V and 5 bases for J; bases not matched to a gene: 7. From germline, CDR1 is SQVTM and CDR2 ANQGSEA. Libraries of TCR beta came from iRepertoire HTBI primers plus Arm-PCR of CDR3 regions. TCRdb fed the multiplex PCR reads into MiXCR, producing one record per CDR3 protein. In the table there are about 220,000 distinct CDR3 sequences, 15% to 20% of which are singletons. In addition, the sample was reused for a study of T cells in Graves' hyperthyroidism and ophthalmopathy.

V gene TRBV29-1 combines with J gene TRBJ1-1; 7 positions agree with TRBD1. The source material was peripheral blood mononuclear cells (PBMCs), sampled at new diagnosis, from a patient treated with antithyroid drugs. This TCR came from a woman under 40 with Graves disease. The CDR3 coding sequence is TGCAGCGTTGCTGAGACAGGGAGGACTGAAGCTTTCTTT. Protein sequence: CSVAETGRTEAFF.